This T cell receptor (beta chain) was captured in a study of cytomegalovirus exposure and HLA in healthy donors. Study-wide results and limits: The tendency of first-cohort TCR clusters to co-occur in the approximately 120 validation repertoires was identified by a subsequent analysis. The study labeled 150 to 200 TCR beta chains cytomegalovirus-associated. Many donors shared some public TCRs, even though most TCR sequences were rare.

The donors were part of the validation cohort of 120 subjects. That cohort was separate from the first cohort, which comprised under 700 subjects. In the case of this clone: Its antigen is unidentified.

Repertoires were generated with immunoSEQ multiplex PCR, while TCRdb's copy carries only in-frame clones and drops some. The sample includes tens of thousands of clones, 90% to 96% of them seen just once. Germline V gene data show CDR1 as GTSNPN and CDR2 as SVGIG (reference sequence). Trimming took off 3 bases at V and 2 bases at J, with 8 bases between the two ends. This CDR3 is 13 amino acids long. The chain is built from TRBV30 and TRBJ1-3; no clear D. The specimen sequenced was PBMCs. This clonotype was obtained from a woman aged 18-29 years in good health and CMV-seronegative. CDR3 in DNA: TGTGCCTGGAGCTCCGAGACTGGAAACACCATATATTTT. Translated: CAWSSETGNTIYF.